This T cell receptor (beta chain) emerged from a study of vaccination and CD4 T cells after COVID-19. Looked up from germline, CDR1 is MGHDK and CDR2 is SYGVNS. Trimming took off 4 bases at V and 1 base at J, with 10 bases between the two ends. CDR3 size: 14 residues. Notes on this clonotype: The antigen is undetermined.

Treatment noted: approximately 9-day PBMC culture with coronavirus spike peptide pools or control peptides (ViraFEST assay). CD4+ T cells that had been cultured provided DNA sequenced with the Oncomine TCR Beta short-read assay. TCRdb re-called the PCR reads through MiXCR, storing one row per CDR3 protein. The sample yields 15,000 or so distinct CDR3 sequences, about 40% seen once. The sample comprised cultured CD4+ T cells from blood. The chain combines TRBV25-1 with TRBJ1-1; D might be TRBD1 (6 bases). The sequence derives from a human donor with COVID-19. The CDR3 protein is CASSAQGTNTEAFF. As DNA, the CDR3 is TGTGCCAGCAGTGCACAGGGTACGAACACTGAAGCTTTCTTT.